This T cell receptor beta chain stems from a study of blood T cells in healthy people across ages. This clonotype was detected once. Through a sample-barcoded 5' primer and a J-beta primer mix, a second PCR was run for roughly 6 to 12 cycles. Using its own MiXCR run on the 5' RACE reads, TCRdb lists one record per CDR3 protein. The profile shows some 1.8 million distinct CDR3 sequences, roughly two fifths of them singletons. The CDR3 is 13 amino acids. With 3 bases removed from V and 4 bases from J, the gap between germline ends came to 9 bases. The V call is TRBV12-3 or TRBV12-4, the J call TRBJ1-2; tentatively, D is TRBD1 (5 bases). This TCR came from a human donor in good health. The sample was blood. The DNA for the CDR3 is TGTGCCAGCAGTTTTTCACAGGCCTATGGCTACACCTTC. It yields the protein CASSFSQAYGYTF.